This TCR beta chain derives from a study of CD8+ T cells in alopecia areata. Looking at the study overall: Those treated were given oral tofacitinib at 5 to 10 mg twice daily.

The CDR3 spans 13 residues. The V gene's germline CDR1 is MNHEY and CDR2 SMNVEV (reference sequence). Trimming pared 0 bases from V and 4 bases from J, leaving 6 bases between. A few counts support this clone. As the sequencing template, cDNA was produced by extracting RNA and reverse transcribing it. Produced via immunoSEQ multiplex PCR; TCRdb's table is partial and in-frame only. The profile shows roughly 250,000 clones, roughly two thirds of them singletons. The V call is TRBV27, the J call TRBJ1-2; D unclear. The sequence came from a human donor with alopecia areata. Sample: CD4+ T cells sorted from blood, taken at week 0. For the CDR3, the DNA is TGTGCCAGCAGTTTATCGGCGGGCTATGGCTACACCTTC. Translating it yields CASSLSAGYGYTF.